This T cell receptor beta chain was recovered during a study of Graves' ophthalmopathy and Graves' hyperthyroidism. Study-level points and caveats: Sensitivity reached just under 90% and specificity over 65% for a 13-signature model separating ophthalmopathy from stable hyperthyroidism.

Amplification of the TCR beta CDR3 regions used RNA transcripts (as template). Following a first-round RT-PCR that used HTBI primers, a second-round multiplex PCR was carried out. From the multiplex PCR reads, TCRdb called clonotypes with MiXCR, one entry per CDR3 protein. The data hold 350,000 to 400,000 distinct CDR3 sequences, with around 19% observed a single time. Germline V lookup: CDR1 MDHEN, CDR2 SYDVKM. The CDR3 has 14 amino acids. Trimming took off 3 bases at V and 2 bases at J, with 11 bases between the two ends. This clonotype has a count of ten or more. Its antigen is not identified. Each donor who had ophthalmopathy showed moderate-to-severe activity, a CAS of ≥3, a NOSPECS of ≥4, and a duration under 3 months. Uncontrolled infections, pregnancy, lactation or other autoimmune diseases led to patient exclusion. The authors isolated PBMCs from 9.5 to 10 ml of fresh peripheral blood.

The chain uses TRBV28 and TRBJ2-7, with D perhaps matching TRBD2 (6 bases). The TCR comes from a woman younger than 30 with Graves' ophthalmopathy. The sample comprised peripheral blood. The CDR3 protein is CASSFGGIAYEQYF. DNA for the CDR3: TGTGCCAGCAGTTTCGGCGGGATTGCCTACGAGCAGTACTTC. The whole variable domain, filled in from reference TRBV28 and TRBJ2-7, reads DVKVTQSSRYLVKRTGEKVFLECVQDMDHENMFWYRQDPGLGLRLIYFSYDVKMKEKGDIPEGYSVSREKKERFSLILESASTNQTSMYLCASSFGGIAYEQYFGPGTRLTVT.